This T cell receptor (beta chain) was found in a study of identical twins. Notes on the study in general: With abundant cord blood beta clonotypes, insertions were fewer; memory repertoires showed no such pattern.

With regard to this clonotype: Its matching antigen is unknown.

This CDR3 is 15 amino acids long. The V end was cut by 4 bases, the J end by 5 bases, with 15 bases between. Germline CDR1 reads MNHEY; CDR2 reads SVGAGI. TCRdb passed the 5' RACE reads through MiXCR, listing each CDR3 protein once. The repertoire consists of around 690,000 distinct CDR3 sequences, with around 21% occurring once and the leading ten covering more than 4%. The same data also went into a second study, on T cells expressing NK-cell markers. Per that study: Among several donors, these clonotypes also ranked first in the CD3+CD56-NKG2C+ fraction.

What was sequenced was PBMCs. The TCR was taken from a young woman in good health. The chain employs TRBV6-5 and TRBJ1-3; weak D call: TRBD1 (5 bases). This chain's CDR3 is CASSSGPVSRNTIYF. Here the CDR3 DNA reads TGTGCCAGCAGTTCGGGGCCCGTTAGTAGAAACACCATATATTTT.